The subject of this entry is one TCR beta chain. As yet, its antigen is unknown. This CDR3 spans 16 amino acids. Germline-derived CDR1 and CDR2 are ENHRY and SYGVKD. The V segment lost 3 bases and the J segment 4 bases; nucleotides outside the gene matches: 6. The PCR used 60 Vbeta and 13 Jbeta primers. Measured with immunoSEQ multiplex PCR; TCRdb has only the in-frame clones, and not every one. Its table records around 50,000 clones. The data originate from a study of cytomegalovirus exposure and HLA in healthy donors. Study-level findings and limits: In vitro confirmation showed three CMV-associated chains to be CMV antigen specific. The later analysis indicated that the majority of CMV-associated TCR beta chains appeared HLA-restricted.

This TCR derives from a woman between 25 and 40 years old in good health and CMV-seropositive. The sample was PBMCs. The J gene is TRBJ2-3, the V gene TRBV10-3; TRBD2 aligns across 11 bases. The CDR3 bases are TGTGCCATCAGTGATTCACTAGCGGGAGCCCCAGATACGCAGTATTTT. Its translation: CAISDSLAGAPDTQYF.